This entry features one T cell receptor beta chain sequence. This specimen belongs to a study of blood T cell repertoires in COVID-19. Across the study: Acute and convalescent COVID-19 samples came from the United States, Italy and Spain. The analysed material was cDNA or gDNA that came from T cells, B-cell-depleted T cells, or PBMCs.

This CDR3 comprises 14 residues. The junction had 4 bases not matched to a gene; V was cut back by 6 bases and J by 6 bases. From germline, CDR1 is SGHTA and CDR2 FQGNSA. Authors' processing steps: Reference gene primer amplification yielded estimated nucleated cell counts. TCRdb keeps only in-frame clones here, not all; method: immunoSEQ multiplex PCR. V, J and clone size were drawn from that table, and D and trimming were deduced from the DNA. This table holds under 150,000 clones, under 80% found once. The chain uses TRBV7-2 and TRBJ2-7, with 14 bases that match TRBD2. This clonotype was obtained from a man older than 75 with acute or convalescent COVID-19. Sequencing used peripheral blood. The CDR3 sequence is CASSTGLAGGEQYF. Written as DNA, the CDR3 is TGTGCCAGCAGTACCGGACTAGCGGGGGGCGAGCAGTACTTC.